The 3 T cell receptor beta chains below were found in one sample sequenced in a study of HIV-infected patients and healthy controls. No cell fractionation was done, so the repertoire covers all unsorted peripheral blood T cells. Alpha and beta constant-region primers primed reverse transcription of about 500 ng RNA. Alpha and beta chain libraries were made separately by chain-specific third strand synthesis with multiplexing indices. MiXCR, applied by TCRdb to the 5' RACE reads, yields one record per CDR3 protein. The sample has some 25,000 distinct CDR3 sequences, approximately 7.7% seen once. Sequencing input: blood. These TCRs come from an adult in good health.

This clonotype has at least ten counts. The chain uses TRBV19 and TRBJ1-2, with 7 bases fitting TRBD1. Looked up from germline, CDR1 is LNHDA and CDR2 is SQIVND (reference sequence). V lost 9 bases and J lost 1; bases outside the gene matches: 5. CDR3 length: 13 amino acids. The CDR3, as DNA: TGTGCCAGCTCCGGGACAGTTAACTATGGCTACACCTTC. Translating gives CASSGTVNYGYTF.

This clonotype was seen ten or more times. The J gene is TRBJ2-7, the V gene TRBV5-1; no clear D. The germline V gene encodes CDR1 SGHRS and CDR2 YFSETQ. This CDR3 is 12 amino acids long. V was shortened by 4 bases and J by 5 bases, with 10 bases between the two germline ends. This CDR3 is CASSHPTHEQYF. CDR3 in DNA: TGCGCCAGCAGCCACCCGACCCACGAGCAGTACTTC.

This clonotype showed up many times. V is TRBV27 and J is TRBJ2-3; D call uncertain. Germline CDR1 reads MNHEY; CDR2 reads SMNVEV (reference sequence). V dropped 6 bases and J dropped 6 bases, with 19 bases sitting between them. The CDR3 is 15 amino acids. Written as DNA, the CDR3 is TGTGCCAGCAGGGTAACCGGGTCGCACGCGGATACGCAGTATTTT. This codes for CASRVTGSHADTQYF.